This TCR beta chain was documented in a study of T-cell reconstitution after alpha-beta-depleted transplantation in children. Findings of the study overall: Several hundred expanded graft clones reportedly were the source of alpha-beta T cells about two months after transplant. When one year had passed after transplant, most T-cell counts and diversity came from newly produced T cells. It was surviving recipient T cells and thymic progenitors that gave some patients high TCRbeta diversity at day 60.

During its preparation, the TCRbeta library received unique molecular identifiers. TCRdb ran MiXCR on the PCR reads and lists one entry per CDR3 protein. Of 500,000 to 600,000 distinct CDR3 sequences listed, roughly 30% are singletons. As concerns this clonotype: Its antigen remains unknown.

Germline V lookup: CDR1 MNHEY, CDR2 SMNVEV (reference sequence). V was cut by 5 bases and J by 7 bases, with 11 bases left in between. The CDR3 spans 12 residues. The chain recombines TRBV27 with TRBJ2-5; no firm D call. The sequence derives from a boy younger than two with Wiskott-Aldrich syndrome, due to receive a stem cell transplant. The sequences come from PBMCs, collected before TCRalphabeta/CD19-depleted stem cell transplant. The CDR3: CASSTTKGTQYF. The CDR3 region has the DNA TGTGCCAGCAGTACAACGAAAGGGACCCAGTACTTC.